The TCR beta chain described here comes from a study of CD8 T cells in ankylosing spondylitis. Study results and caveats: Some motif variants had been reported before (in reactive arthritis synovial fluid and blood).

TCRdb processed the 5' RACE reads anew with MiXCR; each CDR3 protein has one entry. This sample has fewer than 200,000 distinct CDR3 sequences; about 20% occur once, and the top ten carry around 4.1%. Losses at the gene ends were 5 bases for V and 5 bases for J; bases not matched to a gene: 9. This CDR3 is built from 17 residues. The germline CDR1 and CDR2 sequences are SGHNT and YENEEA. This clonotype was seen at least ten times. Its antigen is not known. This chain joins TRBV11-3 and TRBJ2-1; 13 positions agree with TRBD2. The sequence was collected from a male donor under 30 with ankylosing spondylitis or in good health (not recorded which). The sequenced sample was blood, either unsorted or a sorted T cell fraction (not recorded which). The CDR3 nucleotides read TGTGCCAGCAGCACAAGGACTAGCGGGAGTCGTGACAATGAGCAGTTCTTC. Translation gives CASSTRTSGSRDNEQFF.